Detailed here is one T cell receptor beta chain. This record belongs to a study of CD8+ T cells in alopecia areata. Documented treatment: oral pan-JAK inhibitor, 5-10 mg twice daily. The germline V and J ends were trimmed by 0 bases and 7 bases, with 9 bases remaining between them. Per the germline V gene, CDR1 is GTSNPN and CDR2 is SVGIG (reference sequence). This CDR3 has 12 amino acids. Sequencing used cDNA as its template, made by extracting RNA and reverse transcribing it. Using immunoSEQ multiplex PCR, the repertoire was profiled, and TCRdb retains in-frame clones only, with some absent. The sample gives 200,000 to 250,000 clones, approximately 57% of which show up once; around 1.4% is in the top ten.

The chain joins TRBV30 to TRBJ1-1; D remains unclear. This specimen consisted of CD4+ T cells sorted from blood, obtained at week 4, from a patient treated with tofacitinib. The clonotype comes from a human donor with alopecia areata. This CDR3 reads CAWSVSWGEAFF. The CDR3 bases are TGTGCCTGGAGTGTATCTTGGGGTGAAGCTTTCTTT.